This T cell receptor (beta chain) was identified in a study of blood T cells in healthy people across ages. No fewer than 7 million PBMCs went into each sample. A remark on this clonotype: Its specificity is not known.

Overall study results and limits: Measured against age, TCR beta diversity per million T cells decreased in a roughly linear manner. More naive CD4+ cells and higher diversity were found in long-lived than in aged donors.

Together with a sample-barcoded 5' primer, a J-beta primer mix was included in a second PCR lasting about 6 to 11 cycles. Using its own MiXCR run on the 5' RACE reads, TCRdb lists one record per CDR3 protein. The sample includes a few hundred thousand distinct CDR3 sequences, 50% to 60% of them seen just once. This sequence originates from a man in his sixties in good health. Sequenced material: blood.

DNA for the CDR3: TGTGCCAGCAGCTCGTCCCCCGGGACATCGAGCAATCAGCCCCAGCATTTT. Its protein product is CASSSSPGTSSNQPQHF. The V call is TRBV7-6, the J call TRBJ1-5, with a weak D call TRBD1 (6 bases). Germline V CDR1 and CDR2: SGHVS, FNYEAQ. The length of the CDR3 is 17 residues. Between the trimmed V and J ends, which lost 4 bases and 1 base, there was a span of 17 bases. The variable domain in full, with the rest retrieved from reference TRBV7-6 and TRBJ1-5, is GAGVSQSPRYKVTKRGQDVALRCDPISGHVSLYWYRQALGQGPEFLTYFNYEAQQDKSGLPNDRFSAERPEGSISTLTIQRTEQRDSAMYRCASSSSPGTSSNQPQHFGDGTRLSIL.